This is a list of T cell receptor beta chains from one sample in a study of blood T cell repertoires in COVID-19. Repertoires were generated with immunoSEQ multiplex PCR, while TCRdb's copy carries only in-frame clones and drops some. The table includes approximately 86,000 clones, 80% to 90% detected once. Sequenced input: peripheral blood. The origin of the receptors is a man aged 45-65 years with acute or convalescent COVID-19. Both conserved end residues are trimmed from each CDR3.

v_gene: TRBV9; j_gene: TRBJ2-5; len: 14; CDR3aa: ASSPAGQGARETQY
v_gene: TRBV7-3; j_gene: TRBJ2-1; len: 13; CDR3aa: ASSPLAGGTFEQF
v_gene: TRBV10-3; j_gene: TRBJ2-7; len: 14; CDR3aa: AISDSARGVPYEQY
v_gene: TRBV7-3; j_gene: TRBJ2-2; len: 12; CDR3aa: ASSLLFNTGELF
v_gene: TRBV4-2; j_gene: TRBJ2-1; len: 13; CDR3aa: ASSQETAGANEQF
v_gene: TRBV19; j_gene: TRBJ1-5; len: 11; CDR3aa: ASSLTGGQPQH
v_gene: TRBV19; j_gene: TRBJ1-2; len: 11; CDR3aa: ASSPDRGHGYT
v_gene: TRBV18; j_gene: TRBJ2-4; len: 11; CDR3aa: ASSPLEKNIQY
v_gene: TRBV7-9; j_gene: TRBJ1-4; len: 13; CDR3aa: ASSLLSGVGEKLF
v_gene: TRBV5-1; j_gene: TRBJ2-2; len: 15; CDR3aa: ASSSGTGTLNTGELF
v_gene: TRBV5-4; j_gene: TRBJ2-1; len: 17; CDR3aa: ASSLGVTGSQLSYNEQF
v_gene: TRBV5-6; j_gene: TRBJ1-1; len: 14; CDR3aa: ASSLAGRRGRTEAF
v_gene: TRBV18; j_gene: TRBJ1-5; len: 14; CDR3aa: ASSPPGTGGPQPQH
v_gene: TRBV4-2; j_gene: TRBJ1-2; len: 13; CDR3aa: ASSQAKGGVYGYT
v_gene: TRBV4-1; j_gene: TRBJ1-4; len: 13; CDR3aa: ASSQERRTNEKLF
v_gene: TRBV9; j_gene: TRBJ1-1; len: 12; CDR3aa: ASSTPGGYTEAF
v_gene: TRBV28; j_gene: TRBJ1-2; len: 11; CDR3aa: ASVDGQGRGYT
v_gene: TRBV4-1; j_gene: TRBJ2-3; len: 12; CDR3aa: ASSQIAGTDTQY
v_gene: TRBV5-1; j_gene: TRBJ1-6; len: 13; CDR3aa: ASSLEGASNSPLH
v_gene: TRBV5-6; j_gene: TRBJ2-7; len: 12; CDR3aa: ASSLAPSSYEQY
v_gene: TRBV5-5; j_gene: TRBJ1-1; len: 13; CDR3aa: ASSFLAGMNTEAF
v_gene: TRBV3-1/TRBV3-2; j_gene: TRBJ1-2; len: 13; CDR3aa: ASSRGGKSNDGYT
v_gene: TRBV7-8; j_gene: TRBJ2-3; len: 12; CDR3aa: ASSLSNRGDTQY
v_gene: TRBV29-1; j_gene: TRBJ1-5; len: 12; CDR3aa: SVAGTGGNQPQH
v_gene: TRBV6-5; j_gene: TRBJ1-1; len: 8; CDR3aa: ASSNSEAF
v_gene: TRBV7-3; j_gene: TRBJ1-2; len: 11; CDR3aa: ASSFVTGDGYT
v_gene: TRBV28; j_gene: TRBJ1-4; len: 13; CDR3aa: ASSSHGPRDEKLF
v_gene: TRBV28; j_gene: TRBJ1-1; len: 13; CDR3aa: ASSFTAGIGTEAF
v_gene: TRBV6-5; j_gene: TRBJ1-2; len: 12; CDR3aa: ASTPTGGGDGYT
v_gene: TRBV28; j_gene: TRBJ1-6; len: 10; CDR3aa: ASSFLHSPLH
v_gene: TRBV19; j_gene: TRBJ1-5; len: 9; CDR3aa: ASGQNQPQH
v_gene: TRBV7-9; j_gene: TRBJ2-3; len: 13; CDR3aa: ASSLSQGAPDTQY
v_gene: TRBV6-4; j_gene: TRBJ1-5; len: 19; CDR3aa: ASSDTLLRARSIYSNQPQH
v_gene: TRBV7-2; j_gene: TRBJ2-3; len: 14; CDR3aa: ASSRSSGQGTDTQY
v_gene: TRBV10-3; j_gene: TRBJ1-2; len: 10; CDR3aa: ASTTGAYGYT
v_gene: TRBV3-1/TRBV3-2; j_gene: TRBJ2-5; len: 15; CDR3aa: ASSRSGTSGVGETQY
v_gene: TRBV11-3; j_gene: TRBJ2-2; len: 15; CDR3aa: ASSSRMGQGWAGELF
v_gene: TRBV5-1; j_gene: TRBJ2-7; len: 12; CDR3aa: ASSLERSSYEQY
v_gene: TRBV6-5; j_gene: TRBJ1-2; len: 11; CDR3aa: ASTGQAIYGYT
v_gene: TRBV9; j_gene: TRBJ2-5; len: 16; CDR3aa: ASSVAPSGGLGRETQY
v_gene: TRBV28; j_gene: TRBJ2-6; len: 11; CDR3aa: ASSTAGANVLT
v_gene: TRBV7-3; j_gene: TRBJ1-6; len: 12; CDR3aa: ASSPSGGFSPLH